The next 10 T cell receptor beta chains were all read from a single sample in a study of cytomegalovirus exposure and HLA in healthy donors. PCR amplification relied on 60 Vbeta primers (plus 13 Jbeta primers). TCRdb keeps only in-frame clones here, not all; method: immunoSEQ multiplex PCR. In the table there are around 120,000 clones, 65% to 80% of which are singletons. Material for sequencing was PBMCs. Source of these receptors: a woman in her 40s in good health and CMV-seropositive.

Points on this clone: The junction departs from the called germline gene at one end, perhaps through a read error. This chain joins TRBV6-5 and TRBJ1-2; 8 nucleotides line up with TRBD1. The CDR3 covers 12 residues. In germline, CDR1 is MNHEY, CDR2 SVGAGI. The CDR3 DNA follows: TGTGCCAGCGCAGGGGGCCCCTATCGCTACACCTTC. It yields the protein CASAGGPYRYTF.

The CDR3 here is CAISSGQGNYGYTF. The CDR3 DNA reads as TGTGCCATCAGCTCCGGACAGGGTAACTATGGCTACACCTTC. The chain combines TRBV10-3 with TRBJ1-2; 8 bases align to TRBD1. Germline loops: CDR1 ENHRY, CDR2 SYGVKD. The CDR3 is 14 amino acids. V was pared by 6 bases and J by 1 base, with 4 bases of the junction left unmatched.

The CDR3 nucleotides read TGCGCCAGCAGTACCAGCGGGAGTGGGTCCTACGAGCAGTACTTC. Protein product: CASSTSGSGSYEQYF. The V gene is TRBV5-1, the J gene TRBJ2-5, with TRBD2 matching over 8 bases. TRBJ2-7 explains the end of the DNA better; the J call may be wrong. Germline V gives CDR1 SGHRS, CDR2 YFSETQ. There are 15 residues in the CDR3.

This clone was observed a few times. The chain couples TRBV5-4 to TRBJ2-1; TRBD2 aligns across 7 bases. CDR1 is SGHNT and CDR2 is YYREEE in the germline V gene (reference sequence). V was pared by 5 bases and J by 6 bases, with 8 bases of the junction left unmatched. This CDR3 has 14 amino acids. Written as DNA, the CDR3 is TGTGCCAGCAGATGGTGGGGGGGTCGCAATGAGCAGTTCTTC. Translating gives CASRWWGGRNEQFF.

This sequence joins TRBV13 and TRBJ2-1, with 9 bases matching TRBD2. The CDR3 is 15 residues long. Looked up from germline, CDR1 is PRHDT and CDR2 is FYEKMQ (reference sequence). CDR3 coding DNA: TGTGCTACGGGACTAGCCGTATTCTCCTACAATGAGCAGTTCTTC. Protein: CATGLAVFSYNEQFF.

The CDR3 region has the DNA TGTGCCAGTACCGGCGGAACAGGGATGGGTGAGCAGTTCTTC. It codes for CASTGGTGMGEQFF. V and J are TRBV19 and TRBJ2-1; D is possibly TRBD1 (6 bases). The germline CDR1 and CDR2 sequences are LNHDA and SQIVND (reference sequence). The CDR3 length is 14 residues. V was pared by 7 bases and J by 9 bases, with 19 bases between.

The CDR3 DNA reads TGCGCCAGCAGCCAAGCGGGACTGCCAAGCGAAGAGCAGTTCTTC. It translates to CASSQAGLPSEEQFF. The rearrangement links TRBV4-1 to TRBJ2-1; a weak D match, TRBD2 (6 bases). V gave up 1 base and J gave up 10 bases, with 17 bases separating them. The germline CDR1 and CDR2 sequences are MGHRA and YSYEKL. CDR3 size: 15 residues.

The sample holds one count of this clone. The rearrangement joins TRBV9 to TRBJ2-1, with D maybe TRBD1 (5 bases). This CDR3 spans 12 amino acids. Germline CDR1 is SGDLS and CDR2 is YYNGEE. With 5 bases removed from V and 7 bases from J, the gap between germline ends came to 10 bases. CDR3: CASSVGHNEQFF. The CDR3 DNA sequence: TGTGCCAGCAGTGTGGGGCATAATGAGCAGTTCTTC.

This chain uses TRBV4-3 with TRBJ2-7, with 8 positions matching TRBD1. There are 15 residues in the CDR3. V dropped 4 bases and J dropped 5; count of bases not matched to a gene: 10. Germline CDR1 is LGHNA and CDR2 is YSLEER. CDR3 sequence: CASSPTRTGLHEQYF. In nucleotides, the CDR3 is TGCGCCAGCAGCCCCACCCGGACAGGGCTCCACGAGCAGTACTTC.

The rearrangement joins TRBV9 to TRBJ1-6; 8 positions agree with TRBD1. The V segment lost 0 bases and the J segment 7 bases; nucleotides outside the gene matches: 9. Germline CDR1 SGDLS, CDR2 YYNGEE. The CDR3 length is 17 residues. In nucleotides, the CDR3 is TGTGCCAGCAGCGTAGGAGGGCAGGGGGCTTTGAATTCACCCCTCCACTTT. Translating gives CASSVGGQGALNSPLHF. Together with reference TRBV9 and TRBJ1-6, the CDR3 gives the full variable domain: DSGVTQTPKHLITATGQRVTLRCSPRSGDLSVYWYQQSLDQGLQFLIQYYNGEERAKGNILERFSAQQFPDLHSELNLSSLELGDSALYFCASSVGGQGALNSPLHFGNGTRLTVT.